This passage covers 11 T cell receptor beta chains from one sample sequenced in a study of cytomegalovirus exposure and HLA in healthy donors. Libraries were prepared by immunoSEQ multiplex PCR; TCRdb keeps only in-frame clonotypes and omits some of them. The table includes about 360,000 clones, about nine tenths detected once. Sample: PBMCs. The receptors here all came from a woman under 30 in good health and CMV-seronegative.

The genes are TRBV10-3 and TRBJ1-1; no reliable D call. Trimming shortened V by 4 bases and J by 4 bases, and 10 bases separated the two germline ends. CDR3 length equals 13 residues. The germline V gene has CDR1 ENHRY and CDR2 SYGVKD. The CDR3 reads CAISGTSVTEAFF. DNA of the CDR3: TGTGCCATCAGTGGGACTTCTGTCACTGAAGCTTTCTTT.

The rearrangement links TRBV6-4 to TRBJ2-3, with 9 bases that match TRBD2. The CDR3 has 15 amino acids. The germline V gene encodes CDR1 MRHNA and CDR2 SNTAGT. V shed 8 bases and J 0 bases; nucleotides not matched to a gene: 6. CDR3 protein: CASALAGDSTDTQYF. In DNA form, the CDR3 reads TGTGCCAGCGCATTAGCGGGGGATAGCACAGATACGCAGTATTTT.

V is TRBV19 and J is TRBJ1-1; D is possibly TRBD1 (6 bases). CDR1 and CDR2 from the germline V gene are LNHDA and SQIVND (reference sequence). The V end was cut by 5 bases, the J end by 1 base, with 8 bases between. The CDR3 is 13 residues long. The CDR3 coding sequence is TGTGCCAGTAGTGGGGGACAGAACACTGAAGCTTTCTTT. This encodes CASSGGQNTEAFF.

V is TRBV5-1 and J is TRBJ2-3; D ambiguous. Germline values: CDR1 SGHRS, CDR2 YFSETQ. The CDR3 spans 15 residues. Trimming left V 0 bases short and J 2 bases short, with 10 bases between. The CDR3 bases are TGCGCCAGCAGCTTGGCCGTGGCTGCCACAGATACGCAGTATTTT. It is translated as CASSLAVAATDTQYF. The whole variable domain, filled in from reference TRBV5-1 and TRBJ2-3, reads KAGVTQTPRYLIKTRGQQVTLSCSPISGHRSVSWYQQTPGQGLQFLFEYFSETQRNKGNFPGRFSGRQFSNSRSEMNVSTLELGDSALYLCASSLAVAATDTQYFGPGTRLTVL.

The chain joins TRBV30 to TRBJ2-1, with TRBD1 as a possible D gene (6 bases). V lost 2 bases and J lost 2, with 10 bases in between. CDR3 size: 14 residues. Germline V gene sequence: CDR1 GTSNPN, CDR2 SVGIG (reference sequence). The CDR3 is CAWSTGQAYNEQFF. DNA of the CDR3: TGTGCCTGGAGTACGGGACAAGCCTACAATGAGCAGTTCTTC.

Notes on this clone: This sample includes further DNA sequences coding for the same CDR3. The genes are TRBV27 and TRBJ2-1; 11 bases are a match to TRBD2. With V trimmed by 7 bases and J by 4 bases, 6 bases remained unmatched. CDR1 is MNHEY and CDR2 is SMNVEV in the germline V gene (reference sequence). This CDR3 region has 15 residues. CDR3 amino acids: CASTPGTSGYNEQFF. Written as DNA, the CDR3 is TGTGCCAGCACCCCCGGGACTAGCGGTTACAATGAGCAGTTCTTC.

The chain links TRBV6-6 to TRBJ2-7; TRBD2 matches 7 bases. CDR1 and CDR2 (germline): MNHNY, SVGAGI (reference sequence). This CDR3 is 12 amino acids long. J gave up 6 bases and V 6 bases, and 5 bases lay outside the gene matches. For the CDR3, the DNA is TGTGCCAGCAGCCTGGGGAGGGGCGAGCAGTACTTC. Protein product: CASSLGRGEQYF.

Only one count was recorded for this clone. The CDR3: CASRTDRASNQPQHF. The CDR3 nucleotides read TGTGCCAGCAGGACGGACAGGGCGAGCAATCAGCCCCAGCATTTT. V usage is TRBV6-1 and J usage is TRBJ1-5; 8 positions match TRBD1. Trimming cost V 6 bases and J 1 base; bases outside gene matches: 5. The germline V gene encodes CDR1 MNHNS and CDR2 SASEGT. The CDR3 is 15 amino acids.

Written as DNA, the CDR3 is TGCGCCAGCAGCACCAGTTATAGCAATCAGCCCCAGCATTTT. Protein: CASSTSYSNQPQHF. This chain connects TRBV4-1 to TRBJ1-5; no reliable D call. CDR3 length equals 14 residues. The germline V gene encodes CDR1 MGHRA and CDR2 YSYEKL. The V end was cut by 5 bases, the J end by 0 bases, with 8 bases between.

The genes are TRBV9 and TRBJ2-1, with 11 bases matching TRBD2. V lost 4 bases and J lost 4; bases outside the gene matches: 1. CDR3 length: 14 amino acids. CDR1 and CDR2 (germline): SGDLS, YYNGEE. The CDR3: CASSTSGGYNEQFF. The CDR3 DNA follows: TGTGCCAGCAGCACTAGCGGGGGATACAATGAGCAGTTCTTC. The variable domain in full, with the rest retrieved from reference TRBV9 and TRBJ2-1, is DSGVTQTPKHLITATGQRVTLRCSPRSGDLSVYWYQQSLDQGLQFLIQYYNGEERAKGNILERFSAQQFPDLHSELNLSSLELGDSALYFCASSTSGGYNEQFFGPGTRLTVL.

This clone was detected only a few times. Other DNA sequences in the same sample also yield this CDR3. The rearrangement uses TRBV30 and TRBJ1-5; 9 nucleotides line up with TRBD1. Germline V CDR1 and CDR2: GTSNPN, SVGIG (reference sequence). V gave up 2 bases and J gave up 4 bases; unmatched junction bases: 3. CDR3 size: 14 residues. The CDR3 bases are TGTGCCTGGAGTCCGGGACAGGGTAATCAGCCCCAGCATTTT. Its translation is CAWSPGQGNQPQHF.